Shown below are 10 T cell receptor beta chains from a single sample sequenced in a study of blood T cell repertoires in COVID-19. Only in-frame clones appear in the TCRdb table, and some are missing; sequencing was by immunoSEQ multiplex PCR. The repertoire consists of approximately 220,000 clones, with roughly 85% occurring once and the leading ten covering 3% to 4%. The specimen sequenced was PBMCs or T cells enriched from blood (not recorded which). Every receptor here comes from a woman in her thirties or forties who had been exposed to COVID-19.

This chain connects TRBV18 to TRBJ1-5; 9 nucleotides match TRBD1. Germline loops: CDR1 KGHSH, CDR2 LQKENI. This CDR3 contains 15 residues. Losses at the gene ends were 3 bases for V and 7 bases for J; bases not matched to a gene: 7. This CDR3 is CASSPPGQGGQPQHF. CDR3 nucleotides: TGTGCCAGCTCACCTCCGGGACAGGGCGGGCAGCCCCAGCATTTT.

This clone was picked up a small number of times. The V gene is TRBV5-1, the J gene TRBJ2-1; 8 nucleotides line up with TRBD2. From germline, CDR1 is SGHRS and CDR2 YFSETQ. After removal of 6 bases from V and 5 bases from J, the junction contained 7 bases not matched to a gene. The CDR3 covers 14 residues. The CDR3 is CASMSGGANNEQFF. The CDR3 bases are TGCGCCAGCATGAGCGGGGGCGCTAACAATGAGCAGTTCTTC.

In this sample, this clone turned up once. This sequence joins TRBV20-1 and TRBJ1-2; D unresolved. The germline V gene encodes CDR1 DFQATT and CDR2 SNEGSKA (reference sequence). Trimming removed 6 bases from V and 8 bases from J, with 10 bases in between. The CDR3 runs to 10 residues. The CDR3 nucleotides read TGCAGTGCCTGGACGGGGGGCTACACCTTC. Translating it yields CSAWTGGYTF.

J is TRBJ2-1 and V is TRBV5-8; 14 nucleotides match TRBD2. The germline V gene has CDR1 SGHTS and CDR2 YDEGEE. J was trimmed by 8 bases and V by 4 bases; bases with no gene match: 2. The CDR3 runs 14 residues. The CDR3 sequence is CASSGLAGGYEQFF. CDR3 nucleotide sequence: TGTGCCAGCAGCGGACTAGCGGGGGGTTATGAGCAGTTCTTC.

There are a few counts of this clone. The CDR3, as DNA: TGCGCCAGCAGCTTGGCAGGGGGTTGGAATCAGCCCCAGCATTTT. Protein product: CASSLAGGWNQPQHF. The gene calls are TRBV5-1 and TRBJ1-5, with 7 bases lining up with TRBD1. J lost 4 bases, V lost 0 bases, and 4 bases had no gene match. Looked up from germline, CDR1 is SGHRS and CDR2 is YFSETQ. This CDR3 has 15 amino acids. Full variable domain (missing parts from reference TRBV5-1 and TRBJ1-5): KAGVTQTPRYLIKTRGQQVTLSCSPISGHRSVSWYQQTPGQGLQFLFEYFSETQRNKGNFPGRFSGRQFSNSRSEMNVSTLELGDSALYLCASSLAGGWNQPQHFGDGTRLSIL.

The chain has TRBV7-9 and TRBJ2-7; possible D gene TRBD2, 5 bases. Trimming left V 4 bases short and J 2 bases short, with 18 bases between. Per the germline V gene, CDR1 is SEHNR and CDR2 is FQNEAQ (reference sequence). This CDR3 has 16 residues. The CDR3 is CASSSALGSFAYEQYF. DNA of the CDR3: TGTGCCAGCAGCTCGGCCTTAGGGAGTTTTGCCTACGAGCAGTACTTC.

V gene TRBV5-1 combines with J gene TRBJ2-3; D might be TRBD2 (7 bases). Germline-derived CDR1 and CDR2 are SGHRS and YFSETQ. The CDR3 consists of 17 residues. V gave up 0 bases and J gave up 6 bases, with 20 bases separating them. DNA for the CDR3: TGCGCCAGCAGCTTGGAACCGGGGGGCTCCGGATGGGATACGCAGTATTTT. It specifies CASSLEPGGSGWDTQYF.

This clone is a singleton in its sample. The V call is TRBV5-1, the J call TRBJ2-1; 8 bases agree with TRBD2. V lost 3 bases to trimming and J lost 6 bases; unmatched junction nucleotides: 5. The CDR3 runs 14 residues. Germline lookup yields CDR1 SGHRS and CDR2 YFSETQ. Written as DNA, the CDR3 is TGCGCCAGCAGCTCCGGGACTAGTTTCAATGAGCAGTTCTTC. Encoded protein: CASSSGTSFNEQFF.

The chain links TRBV6-5 to TRBJ1-2; 8 bases are shared with TRBD1. CDR3 size: 13 residues. The V segment lost 6 bases and the J segment 5 bases; nucleotides outside the gene matches: 5. CDR1 is MNHEY and CDR2 is SVGAGI in the germline V gene. In DNA form, the CDR3 reads TGTGCCAGCAGCAAACAGGGGGGGTATGGCTACACCTTC. As protein: CASSKQGGYGYTF.

This chain links TRBV9 with TRBJ2-1; 10 bases are shared with TRBD2. V was clipped by 4 bases and J by 3 bases; unmatched bases: 4. The CDR3 is 15 residues long. Germline CDR1 SGDLS, CDR2 YYNGEE. CDR3 in DNA: TGTGCCAGCAGCACTAGCGGGGATATCTACAATGAGCAGTTCTTC. Its protein product is CASSTSGDIYNEQFF.